The rows below give T cell receptor beta chains drawn from one sample of a study of vaccination effects on CD4 cells after COVID-19. Assay used: immunoSEQ multiplex PCR; TCRdb lists only in-frame clones, some missing. The profile shows roughly 70,000 clones, 60% to 75% of them singletons. Antigen specificity for these receptors is unknown. The material sequenced was CD4+ T cells from PBMCs cultured with HIV peptides, taken before COVID-19 vaccination. Source of these receptors: a human donor who had a prior SARS-CoV-2 infection. The CDR3 runs from the conserved cysteine through the conserved F or W. Each record gives: J gene, V gene, clone size, D gene, CDR3 protein, CDR3 DNA. D genes are given only for firm matches. Clone sizes are given selectively: once, few, many, or a class where the clone is expanded.

>TRBJ1-2|TRBV5-5|-|-
CASSFELITYGYTF
TGTGCCAGCAGCTTTGAGCTTATTACCTATGGCTACACCTTC
>TRBJ2-1|TRBV5-4|-|-
CASSLVLGDNEQFF
TGTGCCAGCAGCTTGGTTCTGGGGGACAATGAGCAGTTCTTC
>TRBJ2-3|TRBV24-1|-|TRBD2
CATSEMRGGTDTQYF
TGTGCCACCAGTGAAATGCGGGGGGGCACAGATACGCAGTATTTT
>TRBJ2-7|TRBV7-9|-|TRBD1
CASSLGGDRVIYEQYF
TGTGCCAGCAGCTTAGGGGGGGACAGGGTTATTTACGAGCAGTACTTC
>TRBJ1-6|TRBV11-2|-|-
CASSLAWGRGSSPLHF
TGTGCCAGCAGCTTAGCGTGGGGCAGGGGCAGTTCACCCCTCCACTTT
>TRBJ1-1|TRBV4-3|-|-
CASSQERTLGIAEAFF
TGCGCCAGCAGCCAAGAGAGGACCCTTGGAATAGCTGAAGCTTTCTTT
>TRBJ2-7|TRBV6-9|-|-
CASSSGCYEQYF
TGTGCCAGCAGTTCCGGATGCTACGAGCAGTACTTC
>TRBJ2-5|TRBV6-2/TRBV6-3|-|TRBD1
CASSYSIQGRLYQQETQYF
TGTGCCAGCAGTTACTCGATACAGGGGCGACTGTATCAACAAGAGACCCAGTACTTC
>TRBJ2-7|TRBV6-5|-|-
CATRMAGSPSGEQYF
TGTGCCACTCGGATGGCCGGGAGCCCCAGTGGAGAGCAGTACTTC
>TRBJ1-1|TRBV5-8|-|-
CASSFRGADTEAFF
TGTGCCAGCAGCTTTAGGGGGGCGGACACTGAAGCTTTCTTT
>TRBJ2-2|TRBV18|-|-
CASSPPAGELFF
TGTGCCAGCTCGCCCCCCGCCGGGGAGCTGTTTTTT
>TRBJ1-1|TRBV5-8|-|-
CASSLGPYTEAFF
TGTGCCAGCAGCTTGGGGCCTTACACTGAAGCTTTCTTT
>TRBJ2-2|TRBV14|-|-
CASSPFTGELFF
TGTGCCAGCAGCCCCTTCACCGGGGAGCTGTTTTTT
>TRBJ2-7|TRBV11-3|-|-
CASGRAYEQYF
TGTGCCAGCGGCAGGGCCTACGAGCAGTACTTC
>TRBJ1-6|TRBV4-1|-|TRBD1
CASSSRDRGSPLHF
TGCGCCAGCAGCTCCCGGGACAGGGGATCACCCCTCCACTTT
>TRBJ2-5|TRBV9|-|-
CASSEIGGETQYF
TGTGCCAGCAGCGAGATAGGGGGAGAGACCCAGTACTTC
>TRBJ2-7|TRBV28|few|TRBD2
CASSLGASGGSYEQYF
TGTGCCAGCAGTTTAGGGGCTAGCGGGGGCTCCTACGAGCAGTACTTC
>TRBJ2-3|TRBV6-4|-|TRBD2
CASPTSGTLSTDTQYF
TGTGCCAGTCCGACTAGCGGGACCCTTAGCACAGATACGCAGTATTTT
>TRBJ2-5|TRBV6-1|-|-
CASGTDLQETQYF
TGTGCCAGCGGGACTGACCTGCAAGAGACCCAGTACTTC
>TRBJ2-2|TRBV7-9|-|TRBD2
CAEKLATGELFF
TGTGCCGAAAAACTAGCGACCGGGGAGCTGTTTTTT
>TRBJ2-5|TRBV2|-|-
CASSDAFYQETQYF
TGTGCCAGCAGTGACGCATTCTACCAAGAGACCCAGTACTTC
>TRBJ2-3|TRBV30|-|TRBD2
CAWTPGGLTDTQYF
TGTGCCTGGACCCCGGGAGGGCTAACAGATACGCAGTATTTT
>TRBJ1-2|TRBV21-1|-|-
CASSKVSGFLRLYYGYTF
TGTGCCAGCAGCAAAGTTTCGGGGTTCCTTCGCCTTTACTATGGCTACACCTTC